Sequencing of this TCR beta chain was carried out in a study of T cells after yellow fever vaccination. The germline gives CDR1 LNHDA, CDR2 SQIVND (reference sequence). This CDR3 has 15 residues. The V end lost 5 bases, the J end lost 1 base, and 14 bases lay between the germline ends. This clonotype was seen more than once but under ten times. What it recognizes is unknown. TCRdb used MiXCR to reprocess the 5' RACE reads, holding one entry per CDR3 protein. The sample contains 350,000 or so distinct CDR3 sequences, roughly 8% of which appear only once. Findings of the study overall: Clonotypes found in both CD4 and CD8 compartments made up a small share. After the booster, about 95% of CD4 and around nine tenths of CD8 primary-response clones were re-detected.

The chain combines TRBV19 with TRBJ1-1; D is possibly TRBD1 (6 bases). This clonotype was obtained from a man younger than 35 who received the YFV17D yellow fever vaccine. Sequenced material: PBMCs, taken roughly seven weeks after the first yellow fever vaccination. The CDR3 nucleotides are TGTGCCAGTAGTGTAGGCGGCAGGGGGAACACTGAAGCTTTCTTT. Translation gives CASSVGGRGNTEAFF.